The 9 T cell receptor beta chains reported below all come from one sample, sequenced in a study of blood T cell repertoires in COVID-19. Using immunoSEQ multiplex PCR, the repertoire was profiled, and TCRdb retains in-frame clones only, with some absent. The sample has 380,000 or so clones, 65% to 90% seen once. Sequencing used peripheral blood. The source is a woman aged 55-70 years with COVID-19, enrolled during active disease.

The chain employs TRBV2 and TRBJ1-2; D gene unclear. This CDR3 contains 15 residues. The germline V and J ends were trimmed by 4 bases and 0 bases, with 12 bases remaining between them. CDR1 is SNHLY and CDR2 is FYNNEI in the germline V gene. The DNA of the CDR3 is TGTGCCAGCAGTGGGCAGAGGTCAGCTAACTATGGCTACACCTTC. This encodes CASSGQRSANYGYTF.

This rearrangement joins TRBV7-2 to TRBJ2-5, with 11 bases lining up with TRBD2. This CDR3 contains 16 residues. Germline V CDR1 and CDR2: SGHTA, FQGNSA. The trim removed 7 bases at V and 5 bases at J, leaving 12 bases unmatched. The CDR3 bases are TGTGCCAGCACCCCATATAGCGGGGGGGCCGGGGAGACCCAGTACTTC. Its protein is CASTPYSGGAGETQYF.

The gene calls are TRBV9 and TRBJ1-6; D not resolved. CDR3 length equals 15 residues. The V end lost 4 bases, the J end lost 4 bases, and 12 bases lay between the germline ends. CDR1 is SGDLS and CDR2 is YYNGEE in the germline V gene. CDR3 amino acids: CASSLDGWYNSPLHF. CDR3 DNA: TGTGCCAGCAGCCTAGACGGGTGGTATAATTCACCCCTCCACTTT.

The CDR3 DNA reads as TGTGCCAGTACCCCCGGAGGAATCCTTGAACCTGATAACCGTTATGGCTACACCTTC. It encodes CASTPGGILEPDNRYGYTF. V is TRBV19 and J is TRBJ1-2; no reliable D call. Trimming left V 7 bases short and J 5 bases short, with 32 bases between. This CDR3 region has 19 residues. Germline assignment: CDR1 LNHDA and CDR2 SQIVND (reference sequence).

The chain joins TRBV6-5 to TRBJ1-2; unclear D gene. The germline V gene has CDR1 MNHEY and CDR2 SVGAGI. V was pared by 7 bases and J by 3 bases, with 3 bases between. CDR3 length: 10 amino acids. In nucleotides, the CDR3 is TGTGCCAGCACGGACTATGGCTACACCTTC. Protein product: CASTDYGYTF.

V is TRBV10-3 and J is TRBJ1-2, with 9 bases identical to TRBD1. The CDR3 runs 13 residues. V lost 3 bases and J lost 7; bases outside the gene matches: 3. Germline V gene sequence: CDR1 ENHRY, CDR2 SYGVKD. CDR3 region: CAISEDRGAGYTF. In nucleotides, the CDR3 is TGTGCCATCAGTGAAGACAGGGGGGCTGGCTACACCTTC.

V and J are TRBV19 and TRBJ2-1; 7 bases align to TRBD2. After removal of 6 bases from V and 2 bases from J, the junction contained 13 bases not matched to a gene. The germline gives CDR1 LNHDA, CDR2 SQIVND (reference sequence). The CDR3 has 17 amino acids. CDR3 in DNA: TGTGCCAGTAGCAGAGGATCCGGGACTAACCCCTACAATGAGCAGTTCTTC. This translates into CASSRGSGTNPYNEQFF.

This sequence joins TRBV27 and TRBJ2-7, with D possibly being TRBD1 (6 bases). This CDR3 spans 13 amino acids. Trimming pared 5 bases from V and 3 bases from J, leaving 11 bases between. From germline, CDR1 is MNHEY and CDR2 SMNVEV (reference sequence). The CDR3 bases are TGTGCCAGCAGTGTCCGGGACAACTACGAGCAGTACTTC. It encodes CASSVRDNYEQYF.

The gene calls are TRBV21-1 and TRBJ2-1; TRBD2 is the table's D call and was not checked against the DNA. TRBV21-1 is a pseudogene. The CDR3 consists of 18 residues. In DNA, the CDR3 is TGTGCCAGCAGCAAAGGGACCCCGGGAGTCGGCAGCCTCAATGAGCAGTTCTTC. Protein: CASSKGTPGVGSLNEQFF.